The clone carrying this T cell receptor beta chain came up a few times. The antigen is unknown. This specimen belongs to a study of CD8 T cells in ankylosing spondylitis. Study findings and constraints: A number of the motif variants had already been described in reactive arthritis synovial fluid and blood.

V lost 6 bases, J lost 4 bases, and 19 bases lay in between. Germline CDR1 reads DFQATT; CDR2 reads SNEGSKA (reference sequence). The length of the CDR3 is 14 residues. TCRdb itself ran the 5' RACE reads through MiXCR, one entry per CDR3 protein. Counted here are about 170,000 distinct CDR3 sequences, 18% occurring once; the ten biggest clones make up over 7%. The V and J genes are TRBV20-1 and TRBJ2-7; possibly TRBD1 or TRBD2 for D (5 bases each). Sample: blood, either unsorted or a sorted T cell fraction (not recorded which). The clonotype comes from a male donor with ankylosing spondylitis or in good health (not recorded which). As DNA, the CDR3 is TGCAGTGCCACACACACGGGCAGGGAGTACGAGCAGTACTTC. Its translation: CSATHTGREYEQYF.